These 26 T cell receptor beta chains share one sample of origin, sequenced in a study of blood T cells in healthy people across ages. Alongside a J-beta primer mix, a sample-barcoded 5' primer served in a second PCR lasting about 7 to 11 cycles. TCRdb recomputed calls from the 5' RACE reads with MiXCR, one row per CDR3 protein. This sample carries 600,000 to 900,000 distinct CDR3 sequences, roughly 25% of them seen once, and the ten largest clones take roughly 3.1%. These same records also appear under a second study, on T cells of mothers and their children.

Sequences were obtained from blood. These receptors all come from a boy aged 10-17 years in good health.

The chain couples TRBV13 to TRBJ2-2; 10 bases fit TRBD1. Germline V gene data show CDR1 as PRHDT and CDR2 as FYEKMQ (reference sequence). J was trimmed by 2 bases and V by 5 bases; bases with no gene match: 5. This CDR3 has 16 amino acids. CDR3 coding DNA: TGTGCCAGCAGCCCCCCGACAGGGGGCAACACCGGGGAGCTGTTTTTT. Translation: CASSPPTGGNTGELFF.

The chain has TRBV20-1 and TRBJ1-5; unclear D gene. CDR3 length: 14 residues. With 1 base removed from V and 2 bases from J, the gap between germline ends came to 9 bases. The germline gives CDR1 DFQATT, CDR2 SNEGSKA (reference sequence). CDR3 sequence (DNA): TGCAGTGCTAGAGGCCGGGTGGGCAATCAGCCCCAGCATTTT. Amino acids: CSARGRVGNQPQHF.

This clonotype was observed a handful of times. V gene TRBV14 combines with J gene TRBJ2-1; tentatively, D is TRBD1 or TRBD2 (6 bases each). Germline V gives CDR1 SGHDN, CDR2 FVKESK. This CDR3 region has 15 residues. The V end was cut by 8 bases, the J end by 0 bases, with 14 bases between. CDR3 residues: CASSPRGRSYNEQFF. Written as DNA, the CDR3 is TGTGCCAGCTCCCCTCGGGGGCGCTCCTACAATGAGCAGTTCTTC.

This clonotype was seen a few times. The CDR3 sequence is CASSWDRDLLFF. The CDR3 DNA reads TGTGCCAGCAGTTGGGACAGGGACTTACTGTTTTTT. The chain recombines TRBV12-3 or TRBV12-4 with TRBJ1-4, with 9 bases aligning to TRBD1. The length of the CDR3 is 12 residues. The V segment lost 4 bases and the J segment 13 bases; nucleotides outside the gene matches: 4.

The chain links TRBV5-1 to TRBJ2-5; 8 bases line up with TRBD1. Near its end, the DNA agrees better with TRBJ2-7, so the J call may be wrong. Germline V gene sequence: CDR1 SGHRS, CDR2 YFSETQ. The CDR3 extends over 14 amino acids. The CDR3 DNA reads as TGCGCCAGCAGCTCCGGAGACAGGGGCTACGAGCAGTACTTC. It codes for CASSSGDRGYEQYF.

V usage is TRBV6-5 and J usage is TRBJ1-2, with D unresolved. V was shortened by 4 bases and J by 6 bases, with 15 bases between the two germline ends. The CDR3 extends over 14 amino acids. Germline assignment: CDR1 MNHEY and CDR2 SVGAGI. The CDR3, as DNA: TGTGCCAGCAGTTCCTTGGGAGGAGGAAATGGCTACACCTTC. This encodes CASSSLGGGNGYTF.

The rearrangement links TRBV12-3 or TRBV12-4 to TRBJ1-3; D remains unclear. There are 11 residues in the CDR3. The V gene lost 7 bases and the J gene lost 8 bases, with 9 bases spanning the gap. The CDR3 sequence: CASNPLDTIYF. In DNA form, the CDR3 reads TGTGCCAGCAACCCTTTAGACACCATATATTTT.

This clonotype was observed a handful of times. The chain joins TRBV10-3 to TRBJ2-1; 8 nucleotides agree with TRBD1. This CDR3 spans 12 amino acids. The ends lost 5 bases at V and 12 bases at J; junction bases unmatched: 6. The germline V gene encodes CDR1 ENHRY and CDR2 SYGVKD. CDR3 amino acids: CAISQDRGGQFF. The DNA of the CDR3 is TGTGCCATCAGTCAAGACAGGGGTGGGCAGTTCTTC.

The chain combines TRBV5-1 with TRBJ2-1, with 10 bases lining up with TRBD1. The germline CDR1 and CDR2 sequences are SGHRS and YFSETQ. V trimming: 0 bases; J trimming: 7 bases; junction bases outside the gene matches: 4. This CDR3 spans 15 amino acids. The CDR3 is CASSLGQGAQNEQFF. The DNA of the CDR3 is TGCGCCAGCAGCTTGGGACAGGGGGCACAAAATGAGCAGTTCTTC.

Remarks on this clonotype: Germline is not matched at one junction end, which may reflect a read error. The chain is built from TRBV12-3 or TRBV12-4 and TRBJ1-1, with no clear D. CDR3 length: 11 amino acids. The CDR3 coding sequence is TGTGCCTGCAGTTTCCGGCAAGAAGCTTTCTTT. Translated, it gives CACSFRQEAFF.

The chain recombines TRBV6-6 with TRBJ1-6; tentative D call: TRBD1 (5 bases). The germline V and J ends were trimmed by 0 bases and 7 bases, with 10 bases remaining between them. CDR3 length: 15 amino acids. CDR1 is MNHNY and CDR2 is SVGAGI in the germline V gene (reference sequence). CDR3 sequence reads: CASSYSGGDNSPLHF. CDR3 nucleotides: TGTGCCAGCAGTTACTCGGGGGGTGACAATTCACCCCTCCACTTT.

J is TRBJ1-1 and V is TRBV5-1; weak D call: TRBD1 (5 bases). The CDR3 runs to 14 residues. Trimming took off 0 bases at V and 4 bases at J, with 10 bases between the two ends. CDR1 is SGHRS, CDR2 YFSETQ, per germline. The CDR3 loop reads CASSLVGAATEAFF. As DNA, the CDR3 is TGCGCCAGCAGCTTGGTAGGGGCTGCCACTGAAGCTTTCTTT.

This chain uses TRBV18 with TRBJ2-7, with D perhaps matching TRBD1 (6 bases). The CDR3 consists of 15 residues. Per the germline V gene, CDR1 is KGHSH and CDR2 is LQKENI. V shed 4 bases and J shed 0 bases, with 13 bases lying between them. In nucleotides, the CDR3 is TGTGCCAGCTCACTTAAGGACAGCTTCTCCTACGAGCAGTACTTC. This encodes CASSLKDSFSYEQYF.

This sequence joins TRBV7-9 and TRBJ2-5; the D is unclear. Deletions cut 3 bases from V and 2 bases from J, with 7 bases between. Germline assignment: CDR1 SEHNR and CDR2 FQNEAQ (reference sequence). The CDR3 spans 13 residues. The CDR3 DNA reads as TGTGCCAGCAGCTTGTCAAAACAAGAGACCCAGTACTTC. Residues: CASSLSKQETQYF.

The chain uses TRBV11-2 and TRBJ2-5, with D maybe TRBD2 (5 bases). Germline CDR1 and CDR2: SGHAT and FQNNGV. Trimming left V 4 bases short and J 11 bases short, with 23 bases between. There are 15 residues in the CDR3. CDR3 nucleotide sequence: TGTGCCAGCAGCTCGACCTCCGGGAACCTAGGAGAGCAGTACTTC. Translated, it gives CASSSTSGNLGEQYF.

The gene calls are TRBV15 and TRBJ1-6; D is ambiguous. CDR3 size: 13 residues. Trimming took 0 bases from V and 9 from J, leaving 6 bases between them. The germline V gene has CDR1 LNHNV and CDR2 YYDKDF (reference sequence). The DNA for the CDR3 is TGTGCCACCAGCAGAGATGAGGGTTCACCCCTCCACTTT. It codes for CATSRDEGSPLHF.

The J gene is TRBJ2-5, the V gene TRBV3-1; D not certain. The J call may be incorrect, as the DNA end agrees better with TRBJ2-7. Germline CDR1 and CDR2: LGHDT and YNNKEL (reference sequence). This CDR3 has 15 amino acids. The CDR3 reads CASSQERPSGSEQYF. The CDR3 DNA sequence: TGTGCCAGCAGCCAAGAGCGTCCCTCTGGCTCCGAGCAGTACTTC.

This clonotype was observed once. V is TRBV5-1 and J is TRBJ1-4; TRBD1 agrees at 8 bases. The trim removed 4 bases at V and 0 bases at J, leaving 11 bases unmatched. The CDR3 consists of 18 residues. Germline-derived CDR1 and CDR2 are SGHRS and YFSETQ. The CDR3 is CASSRTGSSMATNEKLFF. For the CDR3, the DNA is TGCGCCAGCAGCAGGACAGGGTCGAGTATGGCAACTAATGAAAAACTGTTTTTT.

Written as DNA, the CDR3 is TGTGCCATCAGTGGGGGGGGGTCAGACTATGGCTACACCTTC. Translated, it gives CAISGGGSDYGYTF. The V and J genes are TRBV10-3 and TRBJ1-2; TRBD1 is a possible D gene (5 bases). Germline V gene lookup returns CDR1 ENHRY and CDR2 SYGVKD. The ends were cut back, 4 bases at V and 3 bases at J, with 12 bases in the middle. This CDR3 is built from 14 residues.

V is TRBV5-1 and J is TRBJ1-4; D not certain. The CDR3 sequence is 14 residues long. Between the trimmed V and J ends, which lost 4 bases and 4 bases, there was a span of 11 bases. Germline assignment: CDR1 SGHRS and CDR2 YFSETQ. CDR3: CASSARGVNEKLFF. The CDR3 coding sequence is TGCGCCAGCAGCGCTCGAGGAGTTAATGAAAAACTGTTTTTT.

The sample holds a few counts of this clonotype. The chain combines TRBV5-1 with TRBJ2-3; possible D gene TRBD2, 6 bases. The germline V gene has CDR1 SGHRS and CDR2 YFSETQ. The CDR3 runs to 15 residues. V was trimmed by 0 bases and J by 2 bases, leaving 10 bases between them. The CDR3 here is CASSLEGLITDTQYF. The CDR3 region has the DNA TGCGCCAGCAGCTTGGAGGGACTTATCACAGATACGCAGTATTTT. Together with reference TRBV5-1 and TRBJ2-3, the CDR3 gives the full variable domain: KAGVTQTPRYLIKTRGQQVTLSCSPISGHRSVSWYQQTPGQGLQFLFEYFSETQRNKGNFPGRFSGRQFSNSRSEMNVSTLELGDSALYLCASSLEGLITDTQYFGPGTRLTVL.

This clonotype was observed a handful of times. The chain carries TRBV29-1 and TRBJ1-1; D may be TRBD1 (5 bases). Germline V lookup: CDR1 SQVTM, CDR2 ANQGSEA. The CDR3 loop spans 9 amino acids. Between the trimmed V and J ends, which lost 3 bases and 11 bases, there was a span of 7 bases. CDR3 sequence reads: CSVEGGAFF. The CDR3 nucleotides are TGCAGCGTTGAGGGGGGGGCTTTCTTT.

This clonotype was picked up a small number of times. The chain couples TRBV28 to TRBJ1-2, with 7 bases fitting TRBD1. V was clipped by 6 bases and J by 4 bases; unmatched bases: 5. CDR3 length: 13 residues. CDR1 MDHEN and CDR2 SYDVKM come from the germline V gene. The chain's CDR3 is CASRGQSLYGYTF. CDR3 sequence (DNA): TGTGCCAGCAGGGGACAGTCCCTCTATGGCTACACCTTC.

This clonotype was recorded a few times. V usage is TRBV2 and J usage is TRBJ1-5; D unresolved. CDR1 is SNHLY, CDR2 FYNNEI, per germline. The CDR3 extends over 13 amino acids. V was clipped by 7 bases and J by 0 bases, with 7 bases between them. The CDR3 bases are TGTGCCAGCATGGTCGATAGCAATCAGCCCCAGCATTTT. It yields the protein CASMVDSNQPQHF.

The chain combines TRBV18 with TRBJ2-7; TRBD2 matches 12 bases. This CDR3 spans 16 amino acids. Germline trimming cut 3 bases from V and 3 bases from J; bases unmatched to any gene: 6. Germline V gene lookup returns CDR1 KGHSH and CDR2 LQKENI. The CDR3 sequence is CASSPPTSGGYYEQYF. CDR3 DNA: TGTGCCAGCTCACCCCCGACTAGCGGGGGTTACTACGAGCAGTACTTC. The full variable domain, in which reference TRBV18 and TRBJ2-7 provide the parts outside the CDR3, is NAGVMQNPRHLVRRRGQEARLRCSPMKGHSHVYWYRQLPEEGLKFMVYLQKENIIDESGMPKERFSAEFPKEGPSILRIQQVVRGDSAAYFCASSPPTSGGYYEQYFGPGTRLTVT.

This clonotype was detected a few times. The V call is TRBV12-3 or TRBV12-4, the J call TRBJ1-2; a weak D match, TRBD1 (5 bases). The CDR3 runs 15 residues. Trimming stripped 1 base from V and 4 bases from J, with 13 bases between. The CDR3 reads CASSLGRAGTYGYTF. The CDR3 DNA reads as TGTGCCAGCAGTTTAGGTCGGGCAGGGACCTATGGCTACACCTTC.